The rows below give T cell receptor beta chains drawn from one sample of a study of patients and donors after allogeneic stem cell transplantation. TCRdb itself ran the RT-PCR reads through MiXCR, one entry per CDR3 protein. Of a few hundred thousand distinct CDR3 sequences listed, about 37% are singletons. The sequenced sample consisted of blood, either unsorted or a sorted T cell fraction (not recorded which). The receptors stem from a human donor who was either an allogeneic HSCT recipient or a stem cell or donor lymphocyte infusion donor (not recorded which). It is not recorded whose cells these are; they may come from a transplant donor. Each CDR3 is given with its conserved first and last residue. Fields, in order: V gene, J gene, clone size, D gene, CDR3 DNA, CDR3 protein. D genes are given only for firm matches. Rows give clone size only sometimes, using once, few, many, or a class for an expanded clone.

>TRBV7-6|TRBJ1-1|NA|TRBD1
TGTGCCAGCAGCCCAGCGGACAGGGTGAACACTGAAGCTTTCTTT
CASSPADRVNTEAFF
>TRBV5-1|TRBJ1-2|NA|TRBD1
TGCGCCAGCAGCCCCGGCCCAGGGGGCCACTATGGCTACACCTTC
CASSPGPGGHYGYTF
>TRBV5-1|TRBJ2-2|NA|NA
TGCGCCAGCAGCTTGGTAGAGGCGCCCGGGGAGCTGTTTTTT
CASSLVEAPGELFF
>TRBV5-1|TRBJ1-1|many|NA
TGTGCCAGCAGCTTAGCAGGTATGAACACTGAAGCTTTCTTT
CASSLAGMNTEAFF
>TRBV10-3|TRBJ2-2|NA|NA
TGTGCCATCAGTGAGTCTTATACCGGGGAGCTGTTTTTT
CAISESYTGELFF
>TRBV24-1|TRBJ2-3|NA|NA
TGTGCCACCAGTGTCAACGCCGCAGATACGCAGTATTTT
CATSVNAADTQYF
>TRBV18|TRBJ1-6|NA|NA
TGTGCCAGCTCACCACGAGCAGAGCGTGGGTATTCACCCCTCCACTTT
CASSPRAERGYSPLHF
>TRBV6-6|TRBJ1-3|NA|NA
TGTGCCAGCAGTTACTCCTTAAGACAGTGGAGCTCTGGAAACACCATATATTTT
CASSYSLRQWSSGNTIYF
>TRBV28|TRBJ1-6|few|NA
TGTGCCAGCAGTTTCGGGGAAGGTGTAATCTCACCCCTCCACTTT
CASSFGEGVISPLHF
>TRBV5-1|TRBJ1-6|few|NA
TGCGCCAGCAGGAGACGGGAGGCGGAAGATAATTCACCCCTCCACTTT
CASRRREAEDNSPLHF
>TRBV5-5|TRBJ2-7|few|TRBD1
TGTGCCAGCAGCTTGGGTGACAGGGATCTCAACGAGCAGTACTTC
CASSLGDRDLNEQYF
>TRBV29-1|TRBJ2-1|NA|NA
TGCAGCGTTGATACGGTCTACAATGAGCAGTTCTTC
CSVDTVYNEQFF
>TRBV7-9|TRBJ1-2|few|NA
TGTGCCAGCAGCTCCGCAGAGGCAGGCTCGGAGGCGCATGGCTACACCTTC
CASSSAEAGSEAHGYTF
>TRBV6-6|TRBJ1-5|few|NA
TGTGCCAGCAGTGAAAGCGGACGGGGTTATCAGCCCCAGCATTTT
CASSESGRGYQPQHF
>TRBV28|TRBJ2-4|few|TRBD1
TGTGCCACCCTAACAGGGGGCTTAGCCAAAAACATTCAGTACTTC
CATLTGGLAKNIQYF
>TRBV7-9|TRBJ2-7|many|TRBD1
TGTGCCAGCAGTCCCCGGGACAGTGCCTACGAGCAGTACTTC
CASSPRDSAYEQYF
>TRBV28|TRBJ2-7|NA|NA
TGTGCCAGGGGAATATCCCATCTCACCGAGCAGTACTTC
CARGISHLTEQYF
>TRBV5-1|TRBJ2-5|NA|NA
TGCGCCAGCAGCTTGGCAGGGCCCATTGGGACCCAGTACTTC
CASSLAGPIGTQYF
>TRBV12-3/TRBV12-4|TRBJ1-3|few|NA
TGTGCCAGCAGTTTAGTAACAGGGTTGTACACCATATATTTT
CASSLVTGLYTIYF
>TRBV24-1|TRBJ2-3|NA|NA
TGTGCCACCAGTGGCAGCTCTGATACGCAGTATTTT
CATSGSSDTQYF
>TRBV7-2|TRBJ1-4|few|NA
TGTGCCAGCGGAGGGGGAACCGCAAATGAAAAACTGTTTTTT
CASGGGTANEKLFF
>TRBV20-1|TRBJ1-2|NA|NA
TGCAGTGCTCTAGCCGCGGGGGATGGCTACACCTTC
CSALAAGDGYTF
>TRBV19|TRBJ1-3|NA|NA
TGTGCCAGTACCGAACATCCTGGAAACACCATATATTTT
CASTEHPGNTIYF
>TRBV20-1|TRBJ1-2|many|NA
TGCAGTGCTACGGACCTCATGAAGTTAGGCTACACCTTC
CSATDLMKLGYTF
>TRBV12-3/TRBV12-4|TRBJ1-2|NA|NA
TGTGCCAGCAGTTATTCGGGGAATAACTATGGCTACACCTTC
CASSYSGNNYGYTF
>TRBV6-5|TRBJ2-3|NA|TRBD1
TGTGCCAGCAGTGGGACAGGGTCCACAGATACGCAGTATTTT
CASSGTGSTDTQYF
>TRBV20-1|TRBJ1-2|few|NA
TGCAGTGCCAGGACGGAACCCTTCTATGGCTACACCTTC
CSARTEPFYGYTF
>TRBV29-1|TRBJ1-2|NA|NA
TGCAGCGTCCCCGTGGTGACAACTAACTATGGCTACACCTTC
CSVPVVTTNYGYTF
>TRBV20-1|TRBJ2-1|NA|NA
TGCAGTGCTAGTAAGGAACATGAGCAGTTCTTC
CSASKEHEQFF
>TRBV14|TRBJ2-2|NA|NA
TGTGCCAGCAGCCGACTTCGGGGGCCGAACACCGGGGAGCTGTTTTTT
CASSRLRGPNTGELFF
>TRBV7-6|TRBJ1-1|few|NA
TGTGCCAGCAGCTTAAGTCCCCCAGACAGTTCGAGGGGAGCTTTCTTT
CASSLSPPDSSRGAFF
>TRBV7-8|TRBJ2-4|few|NA
TGTGCCAGCAGCCCTGCTCTAGCCAAAAACATTCAGTACTTC
CASSPALAKNIQYF
>TRBV9|TRBJ1-1|NA|NA
TGTGCCAGCAGCAAATCCCGGAGGACTGAAGCTTTCTTT
CASSKSRRTEAFF
>TRBV6-5|TRBJ2-7|NA|NA
TGTGCCAGCATCGATCCGTCCGCCGACGAGCAGTACTTC
CASIDPSADEQYF
>TRBV5-1|TRBJ2-7|NA|NA
TGCGCCAGCAGCTTGGAGAGCGGACAGTATTTCGAGCAGTACTTC
CASSLESGQYFEQYF
>TRBV5-5|TRBJ1-6|few|NA
TGTGCCAGCAGCTTGAATCCGAATAATTCACCCCTCCACTTT
CASSLNPNNSPLHF
>TRBV5-1|TRBJ1-5|NA|NA
TGCGCCAGCAGCTTGGAGCCCGAAAATCAGCCCCAGCATTTT
CASSLEPENQPQHF
>TRBV2|TRBJ2-7|NA|NA
TGTGCCAGCAGTGACCGAACAGGTGGGGGAAACGAGCAGTACTTC
CASSDRTGGGNEQYF
>TRBV29-1|TRBJ1-2|NA|TRBD1
TGCAGCGTCGCAAGGGGACAGCTCCTAGGGGTCTATGGCTACACCTTC
CSVARGQLLGVYGYTF
>TRBV4-1|TRBJ2-5|NA|NA
TGCGCCAGCAGCCAAGTTCAGGCCCGAGAGACCCAGTACTTC
CASSQVQARETQYF
>TRBV6-2/TRBV6-3|TRBJ1-1|NA|NA
TGTGCCAGCACCCTTCACACAGGGAGGGCTGAAGCTTTCTTT
CASTLHTGRAEAFF
>TRBV4-3|TRBJ1-3|few|NA
TGCGCCAGCAGCCAAGATCTTACGGACGGCACCATATATTTT
CASSQDLTDGTIYF
>TRBV12-3/TRBV12-4|TRBJ2-2|NA|TRBD1
TGTGCCAGCAGTTCCGGGACAGGGGTTGCCGGGGAGCTGTTTTTT
CASSSGTGVAGELFF
>TRBV6-1|TRBJ1-6|few|NA
TGTGCCGCCGCGGGGCGGCGAAATTCACCCCTCCACTTT
CAAAGRRNSPLHF
>TRBV7-8|TRBJ1-2|NA|NA
TGTGCCAGCAGCCATAGCACGGGGGGAGACTATGGCTACACCTTC
CASSHSTGGDYGYTF
>TRBV12-3/TRBV12-4|TRBJ2-1|NA|NA
TGTGCCAGCAGTTTAGAGTTCGGACAGGGAGGGAATGAGCAGTTCTTC
CASSLEFGQGGNEQFF
>TRBV5-8|TRBJ2-3|NA|NA
TGTGCCAGCAGCCGGGACGGTTGGACTGGCACAGATACGCAGTATTTT
CASSRDGWTGTDTQYF
>TRBV3-1|TRBJ2-1|few|TRBD2
TGTGCCAGCAGCTGGCTAGCGGGGTCCAATGAGCAGTTCTTC
CASSWLAGSNEQFF
>TRBV20-1|TRBJ1-5|NA|TRBD1
TGCAGTGCCGGGACAGGGGATCAGCCCCAGCATTTT
CSAGTGDQPQHF
>TRBV6-5|TRBJ2-2|NA|NA
TGTGCCAGCAGTTACTCGGGGGGATTGAACACCGGGGAGCTGTTTTTT
CASSYSGGLNTGELFF
>TRBV29-1|TRBJ1-5|NA|NA
TGCAGCGTGAGGGGTGGTGGCAATCAGCCCCAGCATTTT
CSVRGGGNQPQHF
>TRBV4-1|TRBJ2-1|NA|TRBD2
TGCGCCAGCAGCCAAGACCCAAAGGCAGCACTAGCGGGGGTGTACAATGAGCAGTTCTTC
CASSQDPKAALAGVYNEQFF
>TRBV12-3/TRBV12-4|TRBJ1-2|NA|NA
TGTGCCAGCAGAAACGACAGGAACTATGGCTACACCTTC
CASRNDRNYGYTF